These 24 T cell receptor beta chains originate from one sample sequenced in a study of CD4 and CD8 cells across lung adenocarcinoma regions. TCRdb recomputed calls from the PCR reads with MiXCR, one row per CDR3 protein. The profile shows about 20,000 distinct CDR3 sequences, 51% of them singletons. The sequencing input was CD8+ T cells from the center of a lung tumor. The receptors were gathered from a female donor with lung adenocarcinoma. The CD4 and CD8 labels of this study may be unreliable.

Concerning this clonotype itself: A junction end diverges from the germline sequence, so it may reflect a read error. Here the CDR3 DNA reads TGTGCCAGCAGTGAACAGGTCGAGGCCAGCTTT. This sequence encodes CASSEQVEASF. This chain links TRBV6-1 with TRBJ1-4; D is ambiguous. The CDR3 contains 11 residues. Germline CDR1 is MNHNS and CDR2 is SASEGT.

This clonotype turned up a few times. The V and J genes are TRBV4-1 and TRBJ2-5; perhaps TRBD1 as D (5 bases). The CDR3 extends over 15 amino acids. In germline, CDR1 is MGHRA, CDR2 YSYEKL. V lost 0 bases, J lost 2 bases, and 10 bases lay in between. The CDR3 protein is CASSQDGAGQETQYF. The CDR3 DNA follows: TGCGCCAGCAGCCAAGATGGGGCCGGTCAAGAGACCCAGTACTTC.

The J gene is TRBJ2-3, the V gene TRBV7-2; no firm D call. V lost 5 bases and J 3 bases, leaving 6 bases between the germline ends. The CDR3 loop spans 12 amino acids. Germline V CDR1 and CDR2: SGHTA, FQGNSA. The CDR3 reads CASSQDTDTQYF. Written as DNA, the CDR3 is TGTGCCAGCAGCCAAGATACAGATACGCAGTATTTT.

The rearrangement links TRBV7-9 to TRBJ2-1; TRBD2 matches at 15 bases. The CDR3 covers 15 residues. The V gene end was trimmed by 5 bases and the J gene end by 8 bases; junction bases not matched to a gene: 4. Germline V gene sequence: CDR1 SEHNR, CDR2 FQNEAQ (reference sequence). The CDR3 coding sequence is TGTGCCAGCAGCCCAGGACTAGCGGGAGGGCATGAGCAGTTCTTC. Protein sequence: CASSPGLAGGHEQFF.

With regard to this clonotype: One end of the junction is discordant with germline, which a read error may explain. The CDR3 DNA sequence: TGTGCCAGCACCTCTTGGCGGGGCAGTGGCCCAGATACCCAGTATTTC. Protein: CASTSWRGSGPDTQYF. The V and J genes are TRBV27 and TRBJ2-3; weak D call: TRBD2 (6 bases). This CDR3 is 16 amino acids long. The germline CDR1 and CDR2 sequences are MNHEY and SMNVEV (reference sequence).

The chain uses TRBV27 and TRBJ2-5; 7 nucleotides match TRBD2. This CDR3 spans 16 amino acids. Unmatched junction bases numbered 15, after V lost 7 bases and J lost 4 bases. Germline V CDR1 and CDR2: MNHEY, SMNVEV (reference sequence). The CDR3 loop reads CASTGCGGSDTETQYF. CDR3 nucleotide sequence: TGTGCCAGCACGGGTTGCGGGGGAAGTGACACAGAGACCCAGTACTTC.

The chain carries TRBV6-5 and TRBJ2-1; either TRBD1 or TRBD2 may fit D (5 bases each). Germline V gene data show CDR1 as MNHEY and CDR2 as SVGAGI. This CDR3 contains 14 residues. The V end lost 0 bases, the J end lost 2 bases, and 5 bases lay between the germline ends. The chain's CDR3 is CASSYSGAYNEQFF. The CDR3 DNA reads TGTGCCAGCAGTTACTCGGGGGCCTACAATGAGCAGTTCTTC.

This clonotype was observed many times. The chain has TRBV6-5 and TRBJ2-5; 9 bases match TRBD1. The J call could be wrong; TRBJ2-7 is a better fit for the DNA end. The CDR3 covers 14 residues. The germline V gene encodes CDR1 MNHEY and CDR2 SVGAGI. CDR3 sequence (DNA): TGTGCCAGCAGTTCCGGGACAGGGCGATACGAGCAGTACTTC. Translated, it gives CASSSGTGRYEQYF.

This clonotype was seen more than once but under ten times. V and J are TRBV6-1 and TRBJ2-1; 11 bases fit TRBD2. CDR3 length: 15 residues. In germline, CDR1 is MNHNS, CDR2 SASEGT. Trimming cost V 7 bases and J 9 bases; bases outside gene matches: 11. Written as DNA, the CDR3 is TGTGCCAGCACAAGAGTAACTAGCGGGAGCCGTGAGCAGTTCTTC. Translating it yields CASTRVTSGSREQFF.

This clonotype was counted only a few times. The chain employs TRBV6-2 or TRBV6-3 and TRBJ2-1; TRBD1 agrees at 7 bases. Near its end, the DNA agrees better with TRBJ2-7, so the J call may be wrong. The V gene's germline CDR1 is MNHEY and CDR2 SVGEGT. This CDR3 comprises 12 residues. CDR3 DNA: TGTGCCAGCAGAACAGGGGCGGGTGAGCAGTACTTC. This gives the protein CASRTGAGEQYF.

This clonotype was observed a few times. V usage is TRBV6-1 and J usage is TRBJ2-2; 13 nucleotides agree with TRBD2. Trimming removed 6 bases from V and 5 bases from J; junction bases left unmatched: 6. This CDR3 is built from 16 residues. Germline CDR1 MNHNS, CDR2 SASEGT. CDR3 DNA sequence: TGTGCCAGCAGCTTGGGACTAGCGGGACCGACCGGGGAGCTGTTTTTT. The encoded protein is CASSLGLAGPTGELFF.

This clonotype has more than one count but fewer than ten. This sequence joins TRBV6-1 and TRBJ2-7; D is possibly TRBD1 or TRBD2 (5 bases each). Germline V CDR1 and CDR2: MNHNS, SASEGT. The CDR3 runs 14 residues. The V gene lost 6 bases and the J gene lost 0 bases, with 12 bases spanning the gap. CDR3 sequence reads: CASRPGRNSYEQYF. The CDR3 nucleotides read TGTGCCAGCAGGCCGGGACGGAACTCCTACGAGCAGTACTTC.

Ten or more counts support this clonotype. This chain joins TRBV10-2 and TRBJ2-5; 7 nucleotides align to TRBD2. CDR3 size: 15 residues. V lost 7 bases to trimming and J lost 2 bases; unmatched junction nucleotides: 10. CDR1 and CDR2 (germline): WSHSY, SAAADI. This CDR3 is CASKFQRGLQETQYF. The CDR3 DNA sequence: TGCGCCAGCAAGTTTCAGCGGGGCTTACAAGAGACCCAGTACTTC.

CDR3 DNA sequence: TGCGCCAGCAGCCCGGTATGGGACAGCACCTACGAGCAGTACTTC. It is translated as CASSPVWDSTYEQYF. This chain connects TRBV4-1 to TRBJ2-5; TRBD1 agrees at 7 bases. The end of the DNA is better explained by TRBJ2-7, so the J call may be wrong. CDR1 is MGHRA and CDR2 is YSYEKL in the germline V gene. This CDR3 has 15 residues.

The chain carries TRBV6-1 and TRBJ2-7; D gene ambiguous. V dropped 4 bases and J dropped 0 bases, with 10 bases sitting between them. The CDR3 is 14 amino acids. The germline V gene has CDR1 MNHNS and CDR2 SASEGT. CDR3 protein: CASSGGLHSYEQYF. In nucleotides, the CDR3 is TGTGCCAGCAGTGGCGGCCTTCACTCCTACGAGCAGTACTTC.

The chain recombines TRBV6-1 with TRBJ2-5; D perhaps matches TRBD2 (6 bases). The V end was cut by 8 bases, the J end by 3 bases, with 19 bases between. Germline CDR1 and CDR2: MNHNS and SASEGT. The CDR3 is 15 amino acids. CDR3 in DNA: TGTGCCAGCGGGCGCGCGGGACGAGACAAAGAGACCCAGTACTTC. It encodes CASGRAGRDKETQYF.

V gene TRBV12-3 or TRBV12-4 combines with J gene TRBJ2-1, with 8 bases matching TRBD2. The DNA end is a closer match to TRBJ2-7, so the J assignment may be wrong. The CDR3 consists of 14 residues. The CDR3 loop reads CASTVAGSNNEQYF. For the CDR3, the DNA is TGTGCCAGCACGGTAGCGGGGAGTAACAATGAGCAGTACTTC.

Regarding this clonotype: The germline gene is not matched at one end of the junction; a read error may be the cause. The rearrangement uses TRBV27 and TRBJ2-3, with D possibly TRBD2 on 6 matching bases. Germline lookup yields CDR1 MNHEY and CDR2 SMNVEV (reference sequence). The CDR3 loop spans 14 amino acids. This chain's CDR3 is CASSRGGDQDTQYF. CDR3 sequence (DNA): TGTGCGAGCAGTAGGGGAGGAGACCAAGATACCCAGTATTTC.

This rearrangement joins TRBV20-1 to TRBJ1-6, with D unresolved. The ends were cut back, 6 bases at V and 0 bases at J, with 12 bases in the middle. The CDR3 totals 15 residues. The germline V gene has CDR1 DFQATT and CDR2 SNEGSKA (reference sequence). In DNA, the CDR3 is TGCAGTGCCCCGATTGAGAGCTCCTATAATTCACCCCTCCACTTT. It translates to CSAPIESSYNSPLHF.

The table lists this clonotype with many counts. The chain combines TRBV6-5 with TRBJ1-1, with D tentatively TRBD1 (6 bases). Germline assignment: CDR1 MNHEY and CDR2 SVGAGI. The CDR3 totals 17 residues. Trimming removed 2 bases from V and 2 bases from J, with 18 bases in between. Here the CDR3 reads CASSYPLSGDPNTEAFF. CDR3 in DNA: TGTGCCAGCAGTTACCCCCTCTCAGGGGATCCTAACACTGAAGCTTTCTTT.

Many counts were recorded for this clonotype. The chain links TRBV10-1 to TRBJ2-1, with TRBD2 matching 13 bases. This CDR3 spans 18 amino acids. After removal of 2 bases from V and 4 bases from J, the junction contained 8 bases not matched to a gene. Germline V CDR1 and CDR2: WNHNN, SYGVQD (reference sequence). The CDR3 DNA reads as TGCGCCAGCAGTGAGCGTGGGACTAGCGGGACCGAATACAATGAGCAGTTCTTC. Protein: CASSERGTSGTEYNEQFF.

This clonotype was seen just once. The chain couples TRBV5-1 to TRBJ2-5; no clear D gene. The J call may be mistaken, given a closer DNA end match to TRBJ2-7. This CDR3 has 14 residues. CDR1 is SGHRS and CDR2 is YFSETQ in the germline V gene. In DNA, the CDR3 is TGCGCCAGCAGCTTGGAAGGTCGCACCTACGAGCAGTACTTC. Translating it yields CASSLEGRTYEQYF.

This clonotype was seen at least ten times. The J gene is TRBJ2-1, the V gene TRBV9; the match to TRBD1 covers 9 bases. The V and J ends lost 4 bases and 7 bases, in that order; junction bases with no gene match: 9. This CDR3 contains 15 residues. Germline V CDR1 and CDR2: SGDLS, YYNGEE. The CDR3 DNA sequence: TGTGCCAGCAGCATCTCCGGGACAGGGATTAATGAGCAGTTCTTC. This codes for CASSISGTGINEQFF.

This clonotype was recorded many times. The V gene is TRBV11-2, the J gene TRBJ2-3; 7 bases fit TRBD2. This CDR3 is built from 13 residues. Germline CDR1 reads SGHAT; CDR2 reads FQNNGV. V lost 8 bases to trimming and J lost 4 bases; unmatched junction nucleotides: 6. As DNA, the CDR3 is TGTGCCAGCCGTCCCCGGGGGGCAGATACGCAGTATTTT. Translating it yields CASRPRGADTQYF.